Here is one T cell receptor beta chain with its context. The antigen remains unidentified. The source of the sample is a study of T cell responses to AZD1222 COVID-19 vaccine. Study outcomes and limitations: AZD1222 recipients seropositive at baseline numbered only 6 or 7.

Germline V CDR1 and CDR2: MGHRA, YSYEKL. Trimming cost V 0 bases and J 5 bases; bases outside gene matches: 8. CDR3 length: 17 residues. Some clones are missing from TCRdb's copy, which holds only in-frame ones; the method was immunoSEQ multiplex PCR. Seen here are under 150,000 clones, over 85% observed once, and the top ten hold 5.5%. The sample was peripheral blood, taken on day 0 of AZD1222 vaccination. The V gene is TRBV4-1, the J gene TRBJ1-4; 8 bases match TRBD1. This receptor was taken from an adult in good health. The CDR3 DNA reads as TGCGCCAGCAGCCAAGAGAGGTCAGGGGGCCCAAATGAAAAACTGTTTTTT. Protein product: CASSQERSGGPNEKLFF.